The 10 T cell receptor beta chains below come from one sample, sequenced in a study of memory CD4+ T cells and cytomegalovirus serostatus. Method: immunoSEQ multiplex PCR; TCRdb's copy keeps in-frame clones and lacks some. The sample holds under 50,000 clones, roughly 80% seen once. Single viable CD3+CD4+CD8-CD45RO+ cells were sorted as the memory CD4+ T cells. The sample taken for sequencing was memory CD4+ T cells from blood. These receptors all stem from an adult in good health and CMV-seronegative.

V is TRBV28 and J is TRBJ2-1; 7 bases fit TRBD2. The CDR3 runs to 16 residues. The J segment lost 6 bases and the V segment lost 5 bases, leaving 13 bases of the junction unmatched. Germline V gives CDR1 MDHEN, CDR2 SYDVKM. CDR3 bases: TGTGCCAGCAGTCTACGGGAGGTAGCGGGCGGCAATGAGCAGTTCTTC. It codes for CASSLREVAGGNEQFF.

The chain recombines TRBV6-6 with TRBJ2-1, with D unresolved. Trimming took off 5 bases at V and 6 bases at J, with 5 bases between the two ends. The CDR3 covers 11 residues. CDR1 is MNHNY and CDR2 is SVGAGI in the germline V gene (reference sequence). In DNA form, the CDR3 reads TGTGCCAGCAGTCAACTCAATGAGCAGTTCTTC. It translates to CASSQLNEQFF.

This chain connects TRBV18 to TRBJ2-1, with D possibly matching TRBD1 (6 bases). Trimming took 3 bases from V and 9 from J, leaving 12 bases between them. This CDR3 region has 13 residues. In germline, CDR1 is KGHSH, CDR2 LQKENI. The CDR3 is CASSPTGHGEQFF. The CDR3 bases are TGTGCCAGCTCACCGACAGGTCATGGTGAGCAGTTCTTC.

The V call is TRBV20-1, the J call TRBJ1-1; D is unclear. V was trimmed by 3 bases and J by 8 bases, leaving 10 bases between them. The CDR3 is made up of 11 amino acids. Germline V gene lookup returns CDR1 DFQATT and CDR2 SNEGSKA (reference sequence). CDR3 DNA: TGCAGTGCTAGCGGGGTCGGGGAAGCTTTCTTT. Protein sequence: CSASGVGEAFF.

The rearrangement links TRBV19 to TRBJ2-7; possibly TRBD1 for D (6 bases). There are 15 residues in the CDR3. Trimming stripped 5 bases from V and 3 bases from J, with 17 bases between. CDR1 and CDR2 from the germline V gene are LNHDA and SQIVND (reference sequence). CDR3 loop: CASSADRSSLYEQYF. CDR3 coding DNA: TGTGCCAGTAGTGCCGACAGGTCGTCCCTCTACGAGCAGTACTTC. The complete variable domain, with remaining parts taken from reference TRBV19 and TRBJ2-7, reads DGGITQSPKYLFRKEGQNVTLSCEQNLNHDAMYWYRQDPGQGLRLIYYSQIVNDFQKGDIAEGYSVSREKKESFPLTVTSAQKNPTAFYLCASSADRSSLYEQYFGPGTRLTVT.

V is TRBV4-1 and J is TRBJ2-5; D perhaps matches TRBD2 (5 bases). This CDR3 region has 15 residues. The germline gives CDR1 MGHRA, CDR2 YSYEKL. The V and J ends lost 4 bases and 2 bases respectively, with 14 bases between them. CDR3 sequence: CASSRQEGIQETQYF. DNA for the CDR3: TGCGCCAGCAGCCGACAAGAGGGAATACAAGAGACCCAGTACTTC.

The chain combines TRBV28 with TRBJ2-7; 8 bases are shared with TRBD1. Germline loops: CDR1 MDHEN, CDR2 SYDVKM. There are 14 residues in the CDR3. With V trimmed by 4 bases and J by 5 bases, 7 bases remained unmatched. CDR3 nucleotide sequence: TGTGCCAGCAGTTCAATAGGCAGGGGGCACGAGCAGTACTTC. This sequence encodes CASSSIGRGHEQYF.

The chain joins TRBV27 to TRBJ2-2; the D call may be TRBD1 or TRBD2 (6 bases each). Germline V CDR1 and CDR2: MNHEY, SMNVEV (reference sequence). V shed 1 base and J shed 7 bases, with 13 bases lying between them. This CDR3 spans 15 amino acids. The CDR3, as DNA: TGTGCCAGCAGTTTATACCCAGGGGAGGACGGGGAGCTGTTTTTT. It codes for CASSLYPGEDGELFF.

The chain joins TRBV4-3 to TRBJ2-7; D ambiguous. Trimming removed 1 base from V and 2 bases from J, with 9 bases in between. The CDR3 consists of 14 residues. Germline CDR1 and CDR2: LGHNA and YSLEER. This CDR3 is CASSQVPDTYEQYF. The CDR3 region has the DNA TGCGCCAGCAGCCAAGTTCCAGATACCTACGAGCAGTACTTC.

J is TRBJ1-5 and V is TRBV6-1; D remains unclear. Per the germline V gene, CDR1 is MNHNS and CDR2 is SASEGT. Deletions cut 8 bases from V and 7 bases from J, with 12 bases between. This CDR3 is 12 amino acids long. As DNA, the CDR3 is TGTGCCAGCTTAGGACGGAGGCAGCCCCAGCATTTT. Amino acids: CASLGRRQPQHF.